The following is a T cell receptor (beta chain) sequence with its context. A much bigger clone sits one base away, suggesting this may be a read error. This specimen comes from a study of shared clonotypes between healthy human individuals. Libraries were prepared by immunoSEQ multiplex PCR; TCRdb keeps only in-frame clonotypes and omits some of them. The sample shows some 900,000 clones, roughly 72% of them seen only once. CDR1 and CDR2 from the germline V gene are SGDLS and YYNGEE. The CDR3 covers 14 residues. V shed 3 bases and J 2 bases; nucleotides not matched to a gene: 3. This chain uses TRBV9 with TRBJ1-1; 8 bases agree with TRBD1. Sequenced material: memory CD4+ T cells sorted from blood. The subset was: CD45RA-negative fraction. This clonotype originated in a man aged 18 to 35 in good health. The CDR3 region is CASSADRANTEAFF. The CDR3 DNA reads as TGTGCCAGCAGCGCGGACAGGGCAAACACTGAAGCTTTCTTT.